A single sample is the source of the 27 T cell receptor beta chains below, sequenced in a study of cytomegalovirus exposure and HLA in healthy donors. PCR employed 60 Vbeta and 13 Jbeta primers. Here immunoSEQ multiplex PCR was the method, and the copy in TCRdb shows in-frame clones only, minus some. The sample contains 100,000 to 150,000 clones, 65% to 80% of which appear only once. Source material: PBMCs. The receptors were gathered from a woman aged 40 to 50 in good health and CMV-seropositive.

The V and J genes are TRBV6-5 and TRBJ1-1; tentative D call: TRBD1 (5 bases). Per the germline V gene, CDR1 is MNHEY and CDR2 is SVGAGI. The CDR3 loop spans 16 amino acids. The ends were cut back, 1 base at V and 4 bases at J, with 16 bases in the middle. The CDR3, as DNA: TGTGCCAGCAGTTACTTGAGCGTGGCGGGGCGCACTGAAGCTTTCTTT. This encodes CASSYLSVAGRTEAFF.

The genes are TRBV2 and TRBJ2-6; the D is unclear. Between the trimmed V and J ends, which lost 2 bases and 0 bases, there was a span of 5 bases. CDR1 and CDR2 (germline): SNHLY, FYNNEI. The CDR3 has 15 amino acids. The CDR3 here is CASSELNSGANVLTF. The CDR3 bases are TGTGCCAGCAGTGAACTAAACTCTGGGGCCAACGTCCTGACTTTC.

The sample holds a few counts of this clone. V is TRBV30 and J is TRBJ2-5, with D perhaps TRBD2 (6 bases). Germline V CDR1 and CDR2: GTSNPN, SVGIG (reference sequence). V shed 0 bases and J shed 5 bases, with 10 bases lying between them. There are 13 residues in the CDR3. Here the CDR3 reads CAWSVRSGETQYF. Here the CDR3 DNA reads TGTGCCTGGAGTGTACGGAGCGGGGAGACCCAGTACTTC.

The V call is TRBV30, the J call TRBJ1-4; tentatively, D is TRBD1 (6 bases). Trimming removed 8 bases at V and 0 bases at J, with 13 bases between. Germline V gene sequence: CDR1 GTSNPN, CDR2 SVGIG (reference sequence). This CDR3 region has 14 residues. Here the CDR3 DNA reads TGTGCCATAAGGGGGAAGACAACTAATGAAAAACTGTTTTTT. As protein: CAIRGKTTNEKLFF.

The gene calls are TRBV2 and TRBJ2-1; 7 bases match TRBD2. The CDR3 loop spans 14 amino acids. The germline V gene encodes CDR1 SNHLY and CDR2 FYNNEI. Trimming took 7 bases from V and 7 from J; bases not matched to a gene: 10. The CDR3 sequence is CASTSGMAVNEQFF. DNA of the CDR3: TGTGCCAGCACAAGCGGGATGGCGGTTAATGAGCAGTTCTTC.

This clone appeared a single time. This chain links TRBV28 with TRBJ1-2; the match to TRBD1 covers 8 bases. Losses at the gene ends were 7 bases for V and 4 bases for J; bases not matched to a gene: 11. The CDR3 contains 15 residues. Germline CDR1 is MDHEN and CDR2 is SYDVKM. The chain's CDR3 is CASTKTGVGSYGYTF. The CDR3 nucleotides read TGTGCCAGCACCAAGACAGGGGTAGGATCCTATGGCTACACCTTC.

The chain is built from TRBV7-9 and TRBJ1-2; D unclear. Trimming pared 4 bases from V and 2 bases from J, leaving 11 bases between. CDR1 is SEHNR and CDR2 is FQNEAQ in the germline V gene (reference sequence). This CDR3 region has 14 residues. CDR3 sequence: CASSSVGVNYGYTF. The CDR3 coding sequence is TGTGCCAGCAGCTCGGTGGGAGTGAACTATGGCTACACCTTC.

Note on this clone: Germline is not matched at one junction end, which may reflect a read error. The genes are TRBV7-9 and TRBJ2-7; 7 bases line up with TRBD1. This CDR3 region has 13 residues. Germline lookup yields CDR1 SEHNR and CDR2 FQNEAQ (reference sequence). Written as DNA, the CDR3 is TGTGCCAGCAGGCCCCGGGACAGCTACGGGCAGTACTTC. It yields the protein CASRPRDSYGQYF.

The CDR3: CASSFNAGGLVDEQFF. CDR3 DNA sequence: TGCGCCAGCAGCTTCAACGCGGGAGGGCTGGTGGATGAGCAGTTCTTC. The chain is built from TRBV5-1 and TRBJ2-1; 9 positions agree with TRBD2. CDR1 is SGHRS, CDR2 YFSETQ, per germline. The CDR3 has 16 amino acids. Germline trimming cut 2 bases from V and 8 bases from J; bases unmatched to any gene: 11.

The V call is TRBV28, the J call TRBJ2-1, with D possibly matching TRBD2 (6 bases). From germline, CDR1 is MDHEN and CDR2 SYDVKM. V lost 6 bases to trimming and J lost 6 bases, with 18 bases between them. This CDR3 is 15 amino acids long. The CDR3 here is CASSPLATVGNEQFF. The CDR3 DNA reads TGTGCCAGCAGCCCTCTAGCGACCGTGGGCAATGAGCAGTTCTTC.

This clone was found a few times. Other DNA sequences within the sample encode an identical CDR3. J is TRBJ2-1 and V is TRBV28; D may be TRBD2 (5 bases). Germline V gene data show CDR1 as MDHEN and CDR2 as SYDVKM. V lost 3 bases, J lost 6 bases, and 9 bases lay in between. The CDR3 extends over 13 amino acids. The CDR3 sequence: CASSFGGLNEQFF. CDR3 bases: TGTGCCAGCAGTTTCGGCGGGCTCAATGAGCAGTTCTTC.

The chain links TRBV6-5 to TRBJ2-3; TRBD2 is a possible D gene (5 bases). V was clipped by 6 bases and J by 2 bases, with 9 bases between them. The length of the CDR3 is 13 residues. Per germline, CDR1 MNHEY and CDR2 SVGAGI. CDR3 DNA: TGTGCCAGCAGGGACTGGTCCACAGATACGCAGTATTTT. It codes for CASRDWSTDTQYF.

The rearrangement joins TRBV7-8 to TRBJ2-7; TRBD2 might be the D (5 bases). Germline V lookup: CDR1 SGHVS, CDR2 FQNEAQ. Trimming removed 5 bases at V and 0 bases at J, with 14 bases between. This CDR3 is 15 amino acids long. Here the CDR3 reads CASSDRHTSSYEQYF. The CDR3, as DNA: TGTGCCAGCAGCGATCGACATACTAGCTCCTACGAGCAGTACTTC.

The rearrangement uses TRBV7-9 and TRBJ2-1; D is uncertain. Per germline, CDR1 SEHNR and CDR2 FQNEAQ (reference sequence). There are 11 residues in the CDR3. V lost 4 bases to trimming and J lost 10 bases, with 8 bases between them. The CDR3 spells CASSSAREQFF. In nucleotides, the CDR3 is TGTGCCAGCAGCTCAGCGAGGGAGCAGTTCTTC.

This clone was seen more than once but under ten times. The chain uses TRBV7-2 and TRBJ2-2, with D unclear. CDR3 length equals 15 residues. CDR1 is SGHTA, CDR2 FQGNSA, per germline. V lost 5 bases, J lost 1 base, and 11 bases lay in between. CDR3 nucleotides: TGTGCCAGCAGCGCCGCGGCAGAGAACACCGGGGAGCTGTTTTTT. The encoded protein is CASSAAAENTGELFF.

CDR3 amino acids: CASSQLAGGNTGELFF. CDR3 DNA: TGTGCCAGCAGCCAACTTGCGGGAGGGAACACCGGGGAGCTGTTTTTT. The chain carries TRBV5-6 and TRBJ2-2, with 8 bases that match TRBD2. The CDR3 sequence is 16 residues long. The ends lost 4 bases at V and 1 base at J; junction bases unmatched: 6. The germline V gene encodes CDR1 SGHDT and CDR2 YYEEEE.

The rearrangement joins TRBV6-5 to TRBJ1-2; tentatively, D is TRBD1 (6 bases). Germline lookup yields CDR1 MNHEY and CDR2 SVGAGI. Trimming took 9 bases from V and 6 from J, leaving 14 bases between them. This CDR3 is 12 amino acids long. The CDR3 loop is CASTRGGHGYTF. CDR3 DNA: TGTGCCAGTACCAGGGGCGGCCATGGCTACACCTTC.

The chain is built from TRBV7-8 and TRBJ2-3; no definite D call. Germline V gene sequence: CDR1 SGHVS, CDR2 FQNEAQ. CDR3 length equals 14 residues. The V end lost 3 bases, the J end lost 4 bases, and 11 bases lay between the germline ends. The chain's CDR3 is CASSFFSGADTQYF. Here the CDR3 DNA reads TGTGCCAGCAGCTTTTTCTCAGGTGCAGATACGCAGTATTTT.

This chain joins TRBV7-9 and TRBJ2-7, with 10 bases lining up with TRBD1. The germline V gene encodes CDR1 SEHNR and CDR2 FQNEAQ (reference sequence). The V and J ends lost 5 bases and 0 bases, in that order; junction bases with no gene match: 4. The CDR3 sequence is 15 residues long. CDR3 in DNA: TGTGCCAGCAGCGGGGGACAGGGGAGCTCCTACGAGCAGTACTTC. Translation gives CASSGGQGSSYEQYF.

The chain recombines TRBV5-1 with TRBJ2-7; 8 bases are a match to TRBD1. Germline assignment: CDR1 SGHRS and CDR2 YFSETQ. J lost 0 bases, V lost 4 bases, and 6 bases had no gene match. This CDR3 comprises 15 residues. The CDR3 here is CASSPGDRPSYEQYF. DNA of the CDR3: TGCGCCAGCAGCCCAGGGGACAGGCCCTCCTACGAGCAGTACTTC.

The V gene is TRBV29-1, the J gene TRBJ2-1, with D perhaps TRBD1 (6 bases). This CDR3 is 17 amino acids long. Trimming cost V 7 bases and J 0 bases, with 22 bases left between them. Germline assignment: CDR1 SQVTM and CDR2 ANQGSEA. The DNA of the CDR3 is TGCAGCGCTGAGGGCCACCGGACAGCCAGCTCCTACAATGAGCAGTTCTTC. It yields the protein CSAEGHRTASSYNEQFF.

The chain joins TRBV30 to TRBJ1-5, with no clear D. This CDR3 has 12 amino acids. Looked up from germline, CDR1 is GTSNPN and CDR2 is SVGIG (reference sequence). V lost 0 bases and J 14 bases, leaving 14 bases between the germline ends. The CDR3 DNA is TGTGCCTGGAGTGTAGGAGGGCCCTTAAAGCATTTT. Translated: CAWSVGGPLKHF.

The J gene is TRBJ2-7, the V gene TRBV28; tentative D call: TRBD1 (5 bases). Trimming stripped 6 bases from V and 3 bases from J, with 12 bases between. This CDR3 region has 13 residues. CDR1 is MDHEN, CDR2 SYDVKM, per germline. The CDR3: CASRSSGFYEQYF. CDR3 nucleotides: TGTGCCAGCAGGTCTTCAGGGTTCTACGAGCAGTACTTC.

The chain joins TRBV4-1 to TRBJ2-7; TRBD2 agrees at 12 bases. Germline V gene lookup returns CDR1 MGHRA and CDR2 YSYEKL. Unmatched junction bases numbered 5, after V lost 4 bases and J lost 1 base. This CDR3 region has 16 residues. The CDR3 coding sequence is TGCGCCAGCAGCCCCGGACTAGCGGGAAGGTCCTACGAGCAGTACTTC. This encodes CASSPGLAGRSYEQYF.

J is TRBJ1-1 and V is TRBV30; TRBD1 matches 9 bases. Trimming removed 5 bases from V and 8 bases from J; junction bases left unmatched: 3. CDR3 length equals 11 residues. Germline V CDR1 and CDR2: GTSNPN, SVGIG (reference sequence). The chain's CDR3 is CAWAGQGEAFF. CDR3 coding DNA: TGTGCCTGGGCAGGACAGGGGGAAGCTTTCTTT.

This clone was counted only a few times. CDR3 protein: CASSQQLDGGELFF. CDR3 nucleotides: TGCGCCAGCAGCCAACAACTAGATGGCGGGGAGCTGTTTTTT. The rearrangement links TRBV4-1 to TRBJ2-2; maybe TRBD2 (5 bases). This CDR3 contains 14 residues. Germline V CDR1 and CDR2: MGHRA, YSYEKL. Trimming shortened V by 2 bases and J by 7 bases, and 11 bases separated the two germline ends.

This clone appeared a single time. The V and J genes are TRBV29-1 and TRBJ1-2; D uncertain. Germline V gives CDR1 SQVTM, CDR2 ANQGSEA. The CDR3 length is 11 residues. Trimming pared 7 bases from V and 4 bases from J, leaving 10 bases between. The CDR3, as DNA: TGCAGCGCAAAACAGAGCTATGGCTACACCTTC. Translated, it gives CSAKQSYGYTF.